These 10 T cell receptor beta chains were sequenced from one sample in a study of control samples from healthy donors and cancer patients (dated by TCRdb to 2019 to 2021). Library construction relied on the immunoSEQ multiplex PCR assay. In TCRdb, the immuneACCESS table is reduced to in-frame sequences with V and J assigned. These tables do not hold every clone; where another copy was compared, an unresolved V gene accounts for under half, and the others remain unexplained. This sample comprises tens of thousands of clones, 70% to 75% of them detected only once. Of the sample, 17% is held by the ten largest clones. Sequenced sample: formalin-fixed, paraffin-embedded tissue. All receptors derive from a male donor with melanoma.

The V call is TRBV19, the J call TRBJ2-7; maybe TRBD2 (5 bases). Germline CDR1 and CDR2: LNHDA and SQIVND (reference sequence). The length of the CDR3 is 15 residues. Trimming left V 1 base short and J 3 bases short, with 13 bases between. This CDR3 reads CASSIAVRGVYEQYF. DNA of the CDR3: TGTGCCAGTAGTATAGCCGTACGGGGTGTCTACGAGCAGTACTTC. Complete variable domain (other parts from reference TRBV19 and TRBJ2-7): DGGITQSPKYLFRKEGQNVTLSCEQNLNHDAMYWYRQDPGQGLRLIYYSQIVNDFQKGDIAEGYSVSREKKESFPLTVTSAQKNPTAFYLCASSIAVRGVYEQYFGPGTRLTVT.

The chain employs TRBV6-5 and TRBJ2-1; D gene uncertain. CDR3 length equals 11 residues. V was clipped by 2 bases and J by 13 bases, with 9 bases between them. Germline loops: CDR1 MNHEY, CDR2 SVGAGI. CDR3 amino acids: CASSYPGEQFF. CDR3 in DNA: TGTGCCAGCAGTTACCCTGGCGAACAGTTCTTC.

The rearrangement uses TRBV5-5 and TRBJ2-5; 9 bases fit TRBD2. Germline trimming cut 4 bases from V and 1 base from J; bases unmatched to any gene: 2. The CDR3 is 14 residues long. Germline V gives CDR1 SGHKS, CDR2 YYEKEE (reference sequence). As DNA, the CDR3 is TGTGCCAGCAGCGGGACTAGCTCCCAAGAGACCCAGTACTTC. This gives the protein CASSGTSSQETQYF. The whole variable domain, remainder taken from reference TRBV5-5 and TRBJ2-5, is DAGVTQSPTHLIKTRGQQVTLRCSPISGHKSVSWYQQVLGQGPQFIFQYYEKEERGRGNFPDRFSARQFPNYSSELNVNALLLGDSALYLCASSGTSSQETQYFGPGTRLLVL.

This rearrangement joins TRBV30 to TRBJ2-7; maybe TRBD1 (6 bases). The CDR3 totals 14 residues. Trimming removed 7 bases at V and 2 bases at J, with 18 bases between. Germline V gives CDR1 GTSNPN, CDR2 SVGIG (reference sequence). CDR3 protein: CASPRPGATYEQYF. CDR3 DNA sequence: TGTGCCTCCCCCCGACCAGGGGCGACCTACGAGCAGTACTTC.

The chain carries TRBV18 and TRBJ2-2; 12 positions match TRBD2. From germline, CDR1 is KGHSH and CDR2 LQKENI. V was pared by 6 bases and J by 1 base, with 6 bases of the junction left unmatched. The CDR3 has 17 amino acids. The CDR3 is CASSQMGLAGNTGELFF. Written as DNA, the CDR3 is TGTGCCAGCTCGCAAATGGGACTAGCGGGGAACACCGGGGAGCTGTTTTTT.

The chain's CDR3 is CASGNRDGAYNEQFF. The CDR3 nucleotides are TGTGCCAGCGGGAACCGGGACGGAGCCTACAATGAGCAGTTCTTC. V gene TRBV18 combines with J gene TRBJ2-1, with D perhaps assigned TRBD1 or TRBD2 (5 bases each). Germline CDR1 and CDR2: KGHSH and LQKENI. The CDR3 has 15 amino acids. V shed 8 bases and J shed 2 bases, with 16 bases lying between them.

The CDR3 region has the DNA TGTGCCAGCAGCCCCACCTTCACTACCGGTGACACCGGGGAGCTGTTTTTT. This translates into CASSPTFTTGDTGELFF. The V gene is TRBV11-2, the J gene TRBJ2-2; D unclear. With 5 bases removed from V and 3 bases from J, the gap between germline ends came to 19 bases. This CDR3 has 17 residues. Per germline, CDR1 SGHAT and CDR2 FQNNGV. The variable domain in full, with the rest retrieved from reference TRBV11-2 and TRBJ2-2, is EAGVAQSPRYKIIEKRQSVAFWCNPISGHATLYWYQQILGQGPKLLIQFQNNGVVDDSQLPKDRFSAERLKGVDSTLKIQPAKLEDSAVYLCASSPTFTTGDTGELFFGEGSRLTVL.

The chain recombines TRBV7-6 with TRBJ1-4; D gene unclear. Trimming left V 3 bases short and J 2 bases short, with 13 bases between. Germline V gene lookup returns CDR1 SGHVS and CDR2 FNYEAQ. The length of the CDR3 is 16 residues. The CDR3 bases are TGTGCCAGCAGCTTGGGCAGACTAATCACTAATGAAAAACTGTTTTTT. Translated, it gives CASSLGRLITNEKLFF.

The chain joins TRBV30 to TRBJ2-3; 13 nucleotides match TRBD2. V lost 1 base, J lost 2 bases, and 9 bases stayed unmatched. CDR1 is GTSNPN, CDR2 SVGIG, per germline (reference sequence). The CDR3 totals 18 residues. CDR3 DNA sequence: TGTGCCTGGAGTGCCGGGCCGACTAGCGGGAGGTTCACAGATACGCAGTATTTT. As protein: CAWSAGPTSGRFTDTQYF.

The rearrangement links TRBV6-2 or TRBV6-3 to TRBJ2-3, with 14 nucleotides matching TRBD2. CDR1 and CDR2 from the germline V gene are MNHEY and SVGEGT. The V and J ends lost 2 bases and 4 bases, in that order; junction bases with no gene match: 8. The CDR3 totals 18 residues. The CDR3 is CASSYTTSGRDSADTQYF. The CDR3 nucleotides read TGTGCCAGCAGTTACACGACTAGCGGGAGGGATTCGGCAGATACGCAGTATTTT.